The T cell receptor (beta chain) under discussion was sequenced for a study of OX40 agonist ivuxolimab in advanced cancers. Note on this clone: Its antigen remains unknown.

Trimming took 0 bases from V and 2 from J, leaving 9 bases between them. CDR3 size: 15 residues. From germline, CDR1 is SGHDT and CDR2 YYEEEE. Exclusion applied to patients with autoimmune disease history or systemic immunosuppression. Using immunoSEQ multiplex PCR, the repertoire was profiled, and TCRdb retains in-frame clones only, with some absent. The profile shows 40,000 to 60,000 clones, roughly 84% of them singletons. The study's findings and limits: With doses of 0.1 to 3.0 mg/kg, CD4+ and CD8+ blood T cells had undergone clonal expansion by week 6.

The chain couples TRBV5-6 to TRBJ1-3, with D unclear. The TCR originated in an adult with an advanced solid tumor such as melanoma, head and neck, liver or kidney cancer. This material consisted of CD4+ or CD8+ T cells sorted from blood, taken in a trial of the OX40 agonist ivuxolimab. The CDR3, as DNA: TGTGCCAGCAGCTTGGACCCTGGGACTGGAAACACCATATATTTT. This sequence encodes CASSLDPGTGNTIYF.